Below, 5 T cell receptor beta chains from the same sample are listed, as sequenced in a study of OX40 agonist ivuxolimab in advanced cancers. Assay used: immunoSEQ multiplex PCR; TCRdb lists only in-frame clones, some missing. This table holds some 50,000 clones, around 90% found once. This specimen consisted of CD4+ or CD8+ T cells sorted from blood, obtained in a trial of the OX40 agonist ivuxolimab. These receptors came from an adult with an advanced solid tumor such as melanoma, head and neck, liver or kidney cancer.

This clone was counted once. The chain recombines TRBV6-1 with TRBJ1-1; a weak D match, TRBD1 (6 bases). The germline V and J ends were trimmed by 6 bases and 1 base, with 6 bases remaining between them. CDR3 length: 12 residues. The germline V gene has CDR1 MNHNS and CDR2 SASEGT. The CDR3 nucleotides read TGTGCCAGCAGCAGGGGGAACACTGAAGCTTTCTTT. Its protein is CASSRGNTEAFF.

This rearrangement joins TRBV27 to TRBJ2-7; TRBD1 matches at 9 bases. V lost 6 bases, J lost 3 bases, and 0 bases stayed unmatched. Per germline, CDR1 MNHEY and CDR2 SMNVEV (reference sequence). The CDR3 consists of 12 residues. The CDR3 sequence: CASRGQGYEQYF. The CDR3 DNA reads TGTGCCAGCAGGGGACAGGGCTACGAGCAGTACTTC.

This chain joins TRBV13 and TRBJ2-5, with D hard to call. This CDR3 spans 12 amino acids. Germline assignment: CDR1 PRHDT and CDR2 FYEKMQ (reference sequence). Trimming left V 4 bases short and J 5 bases short, with 8 bases between. The CDR3 is CASSSYTETQYF. The CDR3 DNA reads as TGTGCCAGCAGCTCCTACACCGAGACCCAGTACTTC.

The V and J genes are TRBV5-1 and TRBJ2-7; 9 nucleotides match TRBD2. The CDR3 extends over 16 amino acids. CDR1 SGHRS and CDR2 YFSETQ come from the germline V gene. Germline trimming cut 0 bases from V and 1 base from J; bases unmatched to any gene: 5. CDR3: CASSLAASGASYEQYF. The CDR3 DNA reads as TGCGCCAGCAGCTTGGCGGCTAGCGGGGCTTCCTACGAGCAGTACTTC.

The chain uses TRBV27 and TRBJ2-7, with 8 bases identical to TRBD2. J lost 7 bases, V lost 2 bases, and 10 bases had no gene match. The CDR3 spans 15 residues. CDR1 and CDR2 (germline): MNHEY, SMNVEV (reference sequence). DNA of the CDR3: TGTGCCAGCAGTTTAGCCGGGGGGGCGGTTTGGGAGCAGTACTTC. It specifies CASSLAGGAVWEQYF.